Reported below is one TCR beta chain. Its matching antigen is unknown. The data were taken from a study of T cell responses to AZD1222 COVID-19 vaccine. Study-level results: At study baseline, merely six AZD1222 recipients were seropositive. Once two AZD1222 doses were given, Spike-specific TCR breadth and depth went up.

The V and J ends lost 6 bases and 4 bases, in that order; junction bases with no gene match: 7. The CDR3 is 14 residues long. Germline loops: CDR1 ENHRY, CDR2 SYGVKD. Clones were read by immunoSEQ multiplex PCR, and TCRdb kept only the in-frame ones, dropping some. Of 110,000 to 150,000 clones listed, around 88% are singletons. The J gene is TRBJ1-2, the V gene TRBV10-3; TRBD1 agrees at 8 bases. The TCR comes from an adult in good health. Material: peripheral blood, obtained on day 0 of AZD1222 vaccination. This CDR3 reads CAIRPGGESYGYTF. DNA for the CDR3: TGTGCCATCAGGCCAGGGGGCGAAAGCTATGGCTACACCTTC.